These 18 T cell receptor beta chains came from one sample sequenced in a study of cytomegalovirus exposure and HLA in healthy donors. Primers: 60 Vbeta forward and 13 Jbeta reverse. Method: immunoSEQ multiplex PCR; TCRdb's copy keeps in-frame clones and lacks some. The sample yields some 120,000 clones, over 70% seen once. Sequences were obtained from PBMCs. These TCRs come from a woman under 30 in good health and CMV-seronegative.

The chain joins TRBV5-1 to TRBJ1-4, with a possible D match to TRBD1 (5 bases). The CDR3 runs to 15 residues. The germline gives CDR1 SGHRS, CDR2 YFSETQ. Trimming shortened V by 4 bases and J by 4 bases, and 14 bases separated the two germline ends. CDR3 sequence: CASSPGGVNNEKLFF. As DNA, the CDR3 is TGCGCCAGCAGCCCGGGGGGGGTGAATAATGAAAAACTGTTTTTT.

J is TRBJ2-5 and V is TRBV5-4; TRBD1 agrees at 8 bases. Germline lookup yields CDR1 SGHNT and CDR2 YYREEE (reference sequence). This CDR3 is 15 amino acids long. V lost 2 bases to trimming and J lost 3 bases; unmatched junction nucleotides: 6. Here the CDR3 DNA reads TGTGCCAGCAGCTTCCAGGGGGCGGTCGAAGAGACCCAGTACTTC. This codes for CASSFQGAVEETQYF.

The rearrangement joins TRBV18 to TRBJ1-1, with TRBD1 as a possible D gene (6 bases). Germline values: CDR1 KGHSH, CDR2 LQKENI. Trimming shortened V by 6 bases and J by 1 base, and 15 bases separated the two germline ends. CDR3 length: 15 amino acids. The DNA for the CDR3 is TGTGCCAGCTCTCTAGGGGGGGTCCAGAACACTGAAGCTTTCTTT. This encodes CASSLGGVQNTEAFF. The whole variable domain, filled in from reference TRBV18 and TRBJ1-1, reads NAGVMQNPRHLVRRRGQEARLRCSPMKGHSHVYWYRQLPEEGLKFMVYLQKENIIDESGMPKERFSAEFPKEGPSILRIQQVVRGDSAAYFCASSLGGVQNTEAFFGQGTRLTVV.

The chain couples TRBV5-4 to TRBJ1-1; D remains ambiguous. This CDR3 has 14 amino acids. The V gene's germline CDR1 is SGHNT and CDR2 YYREEE (reference sequence). The V gene lost 0 bases and the J gene lost 1 base, with 7 bases spanning the gap. CDR3 in amino acids: CASSLAGGNTEAFF. The CDR3 region has the DNA TGTGCCAGCAGCTTGGCTGGCGGGAACACTGAAGCTTTCTTT.

The V call is TRBV29-1, the J call TRBJ2-1, with a tentative D call TRBD1 (6 bases). The CDR3 extends over 15 amino acids. V lost 7 bases and J lost 7, with 23 bases in between. Per the germline V gene, CDR1 is SQVTM and CDR2 is ANQGSEA. Written as DNA, the CDR3 is TGCAGCGGCCAGAAGGGGGTAGATTGGTTAAATGAGCAGTTCTTC. Translated: CSGQKGVDWLNEQFF.

On this clone itself: An end of the junction does not agree with germline; a read error may underlie this. This rearrangement joins TRBV5-6 to TRBJ2-7, with D tentatively TRBD1 (5 bases). CDR3 length equals 12 residues. Germline V gene lookup returns CDR1 SGHDT and CDR2 YYEEEE. This CDR3 is CAGSKQGYEQYF. The CDR3 nucleotides read TGTGCCGGCAGCAAGCAGGGTTACGAGCAGTACTTC.

The CDR3 loop reads CASSEAETILSTSPLSYEQYF. The CDR3 bases are TGTGCCAGCAGTGAAGCCGAGACTATCTTATCGACTAGCCCATTAAGCTACGAGCAGTACTTC. This sequence joins TRBV2 and TRBJ2-7; 7 nucleotides agree with TRBD2. Germline V CDR1 and CDR2: SNHLY, FYNNEI. V trimming: 0 bases; J trimming: 3 bases; junction bases outside the gene matches: 23. This CDR3 is 21 amino acids long.

V and J are TRBV28 and TRBJ2-5; TRBD1 matches 7 bases. Trimming removed 5 bases from V and 3 bases from J; junction bases left unmatched: 21. Looked up from germline, CDR1 is MDHEN and CDR2 is SYDVKM. This CDR3 region has 19 residues. The CDR3 region is CASSPKTGQAQRDKETQYF. The CDR3 DNA reads TGTGCCAGCAGTCCAAAAACCGGACAGGCACAGCGTGATAAAGAGACCCAGTACTTC.

The rearrangement links TRBV7-6 to TRBJ1-1; 10 bases are a match to TRBD1. Unmatched junction bases numbered 3, after V lost 2 bases and J lost 3 bases. This CDR3 contains 15 residues. The germline CDR1 and CDR2 sequences are SGHVS and FNYEAQ. The CDR3 DNA reads as TGTGCCAGCAGCTTACGGGACAGGGGATACACTGAAGCTTTCTTT. It is translated as CASSLRDRGYTEAFF.

This rearrangement joins TRBV6-5 to TRBJ1-3; D is unresolved. The CDR3 is made up of 16 amino acids. Germline lookup yields CDR1 MNHEY and CDR2 SVGAGI. The V end lost 0 bases, the J end lost 2 bases, and 11 bases lay between the germline ends. The CDR3 loop is CASSYSRQQPGNTIYF. The DNA of the CDR3 is TGTGCCAGCAGTTACTCGAGGCAGCAACCTGGAAACACCATATATTTT.

V gene TRBV10-2 combines with J gene TRBJ1-1, with D maybe TRBD1 (6 bases). CDR1 is WSHSY, CDR2 SAAADI, per germline. The CDR3 loop spans 13 amino acids. The V end was cut by 8 bases, the J end by 1 base, with 11 bases between. Written as DNA, the CDR3 is TGCGCCAGCGGAGGGGGGGGGAACACTGAAGCTTTCTTT. This codes for CASGGGGNTEAFF.

The V and J genes are TRBV30 and TRBJ2-1; TRBD1 agrees at 8 bases. The V gene end was trimmed by 4 bases and the J gene end by 4 bases; junction bases not matched to a gene: 9. Germline assignment: CDR1 GTSNPN and CDR2 SVGIG (reference sequence). There are 15 residues in the CDR3. CDR3 sequence reads: CAWKRTGSPYNEQFF. The CDR3 DNA reads TGTGCCTGGAAACGGACAGGGTCTCCGTACAATGAGCAGTTCTTC.

The chain uses TRBV7-9 and TRBJ1-1; D remains ambiguous. Germline assignment: CDR1 SEHNR and CDR2 FQNEAQ (reference sequence). V was shortened by 5 bases and J by 6 bases, with 10 bases between the two germline ends. The CDR3 covers 12 residues. This chain's CDR3 is CASSLRSPEAFF. The CDR3, as DNA: TGTGCCAGCAGCCTGAGGAGTCCTGAAGCTTTCTTT.

A few counts support this clone. This sequence joins TRBV5-6 and TRBJ2-1; D possibly corresponds to TRBD2 (6 bases). Germline V CDR1 and CDR2: SGHDT, YYEEEE. V was trimmed by 1 base and J by 7 bases, leaving 18 bases between them. The CDR3 has 16 residues. The CDR3 DNA reads TGTGCCAGCAGCTTGTCGACGGGACTCCGGCGGAATGAGCAGTTCTTC. It codes for CASSLSTGLRRNEQFF.

The rearrangement joins TRBV18 to TRBJ2-5; D gene uncertain. The J call is uncertain, as TRBJ2-7 better fits the DNA end. This CDR3 region has 13 residues. Germline CDR1 is KGHSH and CDR2 is LQKENI. The CDR3 nucleotides read TGTGCCAGCTCACCACCTAGAGGCTACGAGCAGTACTTC. The encoded protein is CASSPPRGYEQYF.

The chain combines TRBV14 with TRBJ1-5; TRBD1 might be the D (6 bases). Germline V CDR1 and CDR2: SGHDN, FVKESK. This CDR3 spans 15 amino acids. V dropped 4 bases and J dropped 5 bases, with 15 bases sitting between them. The CDR3 loop is CASSPGTKGHQPQHF. In DNA, the CDR3 is TGTGCCAGCAGCCCGGGGACAAAGGGTCATCAGCCCCAGCATTTT. Full variable domain (remainder filled in from reference TRBV14 and TRBJ1-5): EAGVTQFPSHSVIEKGQTVTLRCDPISGHDNLYWYRRVMGKEIKFLLHFVKESKQDESGMPNNRFLAERTGGTYSTLKVQPAELEDSGVYFCASSPGTKGHQPQHFGDGTRLSIL.

V usage is TRBV6-5 and J usage is TRBJ2-3; 7 bases agree with TRBD1. The V segment lost 8 bases and the J segment 2 bases; nucleotides outside the gene matches: 7. The CDR3 loop spans 14 amino acids. Germline CDR1 is MNHEY and CDR2 is SVGAGI. CDR3 DNA: TGTGCCAGCTACGACAGGGTGGCCACAGATACGCAGTATTTT. This translates into CASYDRVATDTQYF.

The chain recombines TRBV19 with TRBJ2-7, with a possible D match to TRBD1 (6 bases). Germline CDR1 is LNHDA and CDR2 is SQIVND (reference sequence). V shed 8 bases and J shed 2 bases, with 13 bases lying between them. This CDR3 is 13 amino acids long. The CDR3 DNA reads TGTGCCAGTGCCTGGACAGCCACCTACGAGCAGTACTTC. Translation: CASAWTATYEQYF.